Here is one T cell receptor beta chain with its context. What it binds is unknown. Vbeta (60) and Jbeta (13) primers were used in the PCR. Profiled with immunoSEQ multiplex PCR; TCRdb holds only in-frame clones, not every one. The sample contains under 150,000 clones, 70% to 80% of which appear only once. The CDR3 runs to 16 residues. V was clipped by 3 bases and J by 4 bases, with 14 bases between them. Germline V CDR1 and CDR2: SGHRS, YFSETQ. This sample was included in a study of cytomegalovirus exposure and HLA in healthy donors. Background on the study: There were some 380 genotyped donors. Of these, 75% to 85% fell in the genetic ancestry cluster associated with self-reported Caucasian donors.

Study-wide findings and caveats: TCR beta chains numbering some 150 were designated cytomegalovirus-associated.

Sequenced: PBMCs. The chain uses TRBV5-1 and TRBJ1-6, with a weak D call TRBD1 (6 bases). The sequence derives from a human donor in good health. DNA for the CDR3: TGCGCCAGCAGCTCCACCGGGACACGATATAATTCACCCCTCCACTTT. Translation: CASSSTGTRYNSPLHF.